The entry below describes one T cell receptor beta chain. Its matching antigen is unknown. iRepertoire HTBI primers and Arm-PCR of CDR3 regions built TCR beta libraries. TCRdb fed the multiplex PCR reads into MiXCR, producing one record per CDR3 protein. The repertoire holds 500,000 or so distinct CDR3 sequences, with about 16% as singletons. Noted time point: newly diagnosed GD, antithyroid drugs for less than 3 months. PBMCs provided the RNA from which the TCR library was made. This sample was included in a study of regulatory T cells in long-lasting Graves disease. V lost 2 bases and J lost 3; bases outside the gene matches: 3. This CDR3 has 15 amino acids. Germline V lookup: CDR1 MNHNS, CDR2 SASEGT. Study findings and constraints: Patients with persistent Graves' had lower TCR diversity than newly diagnosed patients.

The same data also contributed to another study, on T cells in Graves' hyperthyroidism and ophthalmopathy. That report adds: Across 18 months, stable Graves' hyperthyroidism was marked by no progression to ophthalmopathy.

Sequenced material: peripheral blood mononuclear cells (PBMCs), taken at new diagnosis, from a patient treated with antithyroid drugs. This sequence was found in a woman in her forties or fifties with Graves disease. The genes are TRBV6-1 and TRBJ2-7; TRBD1 matches 11 bases. DNA of the CDR3: TGTGCCAGCAGTGAACCGGGACAGGGGGGCTACGAGCAGTACTTC. This translates into CASSEPGQGGYEQYF.